The sequence of this T cell receptor beta chain was determined in a study of blood T cells in healthy people across ages. To note about this clonotype: What it binds is not known.

Through a sample-barcoded 5' primer and a J-beta primer mix, a second PCR was run for roughly 7 to 11 cycles. MiXCR, run by TCRdb on the 5' RACE reads, gives a single entry per CDR3 protein. This sample yields 600,000 to 1,000,000 distinct CDR3 sequences, of which over 45% are seen a single time; roughly 20% belongs to the top ten. The CDR3 has 15 amino acids. V was trimmed by 3 bases and J by 7 bases, leaving 18 bases between them. The germline V gene has CDR1 MGHRA and CDR2 YSYEKL. Overall study results and limits: Per million T cells, TCR beta diversity dropped about linearly as age rose.

This clonotype was sampled from a young man in good health. The sequenced material came from blood. This chain connects TRBV4-1 to TRBJ1-1, with D possibly being TRBD1 (5 bases). In nucleotides, the CDR3 is TGCGCCAGCAGCCAGATCCCCGGGACGGTTAATGAAGCTTTCTTT. Residues: CASSQIPGTVNEAFF.